A single sample is the source of the 30 T cell receptor beta chains below, sequenced in a study of T cell repertoires in cytomegalovirus infection. Which antigens these TCRs recognize remains unknown. One entry per CDR3 protein, called by TCRdb with MiXCR from the reads. The sample has some 24,000 distinct CDR3 sequences; 20% to 25% are singletons. Specimen: CD8+ T cells from cultured PBMCs, collected from culture after CMV antigen stimulation. These receptors all come from a human donor in good health (CMV status not recorded). Some clones in this sample may be carry-over from other donors' samples.

There are a few counts of this clonotype. The V gene is TRBV29-1, the J gene TRBJ2-1; 7 bases fit TRBD1. CDR1 is SQVTM and CDR2 is ANQGSEA in the germline V gene. The junction had 7 bases not matched to a gene; V was cut back by 2 bases and J by 0 bases. The CDR3 has 16 residues. CDR3 sequence (DNA): TGCAGCGTTGAAAGCCCCGACAGGGACTCCTACAATGAGCAGTTCTTC. Translating it yields CSVESPDRDSYNEQFF.

This clonotype showed up just once. The CDR3 protein is CAISEEGSYNSPLHF. In DNA, the CDR3 is TGTGCCATCAGTGAGGAAGGCTCCTATAATTCACCCCTCCACTTT. This rearrangement joins TRBV10-3 to TRBJ1-6; D unclear. The ends were cut back, 2 bases at V and 0 bases at J, with 5 bases in the middle. There are 15 residues in the CDR3. Germline-derived CDR1 and CDR2 are ENHRY and SYGVKD.

This clonotype occurred many times. The chain employs TRBV11-2 and TRBJ1-4; tentative D call: TRBD1 (6 bases). The CDR3 totals 15 residues. CDR1 is SGHAT, CDR2 FQNNGV, per germline. V was trimmed by 1 base and J by 7 bases, leaving 13 bases between them. CDR3 sequence: CASSLGWGAPEKLFF. The CDR3 DNA reads TGTGCCAGCAGCTTAGGGTGGGGGGCGCCTGAAAAACTGTTTTTT.

This clonotype occurred many times. V gene TRBV5-6 combines with J gene TRBJ2-1; 10 bases map to TRBD2. The V segment lost 4 bases and the J segment 7 bases; nucleotides outside the gene matches: 11. The CDR3 consists of 16 residues. Germline V gene sequence: CDR1 SGHDT, CDR2 YYEEEE. CDR3 in amino acids: CASSIRYSGGSNEQFF. The CDR3 DNA reads TGTGCCAGCAGCATACGATATAGCGGGGGGTCGAATGAGCAGTTCTTC.

This chain links TRBV11-2 with TRBJ1-4; tentatively, D is TRBD1 (5 bases). Germline lookup yields CDR1 SGHAT and CDR2 FQNNGV. V lost 2 bases and J 4 bases, leaving 11 bases between the germline ends. CDR3 size: 15 residues. Written as DNA, the CDR3 is TGTGCCAGCAGCTTACAGGGAGGGGATAATGAAAAACTGTTTTTT. Amino acids: CASSLQGGDNEKLFF.

This clonotype was seen a few times. V gene TRBV6-1 combines with J gene TRBJ2-6; D not certain. Germline CDR1 is MNHNS and CDR2 is SASEGT. CDR3 length: 14 amino acids. CDR3 sequence reads: CAGSAVAGANVLTF. The CDR3, as DNA: TGTGCGGGCAGCGCCGTGGCTGGGGCCAACGTCCTGACTTTC.

The chain recombines TRBV4-3 with TRBJ2-7; D is undetermined. Trimming stripped 0 bases from V and 5 bases from J, with 8 bases between. Germline CDR1 is LGHNA and CDR2 is YSLEER. The CDR3 covers 13 residues. Here the CDR3 DNA reads TGCGCCAGCAGCCAAGACGAGTCCCACGAGCAGTACTTC. Translated: CASSQDESHEQYF.

The chain uses TRBV10-3 and TRBJ2-6, with D possibly being TRBD1 (7 bases). This CDR3 comprises 17 residues. The V gene's germline CDR1 is ENHRY and CDR2 SYGVKD. Trimming took 5 bases from V and 0 from J, leaving 14 bases between them. CDR3 amino acids: CAISSQGGPSGANVLTF. The DNA of the CDR3 is TGTGCCATCAGTTCCCAGGGGGGTCCCTCTGGGGCCAACGTCCTGACTTTC.

There are a few counts of this clonotype. The chain employs TRBV5-1 and TRBJ1-2; maybe TRBD1 (5 bases). The CDR3 is made up of 12 amino acids. Germline values: CDR1 SGHRS, CDR2 YFSETQ. V lost 4 bases, J lost 5 bases, and 9 bases lay in between. The DNA of the CDR3 is TGCGCCAGCAGCGAGCAGGGTTATGGCTACACCTTC. Translated, it gives CASSEQGYGYTF.

This clonotype turned up a few times. This chain connects TRBV7-2 to TRBJ1-2; the D gene is possibly TRBD1 (6 bases). Germline V gene data show CDR1 as SGHTA and CDR2 as FQGNSA. V lost 5 bases and J 2 bases, leaving 21 bases between the germline ends. The CDR3 has 17 residues. CDR3: CASSPGAGTLRNYGYTF. CDR3 DNA: TGTGCCAGCAGCCCAGGGGCCGGGACCCTCCGAAACTATGGCTACACCTTC.

This clonotype was counted a few times. The V and J genes are TRBV6-6 and TRBJ1-5, with 9 bases lining up with TRBD1. Per the germline V gene, CDR1 is MNHNY and CDR2 is SVGAGI (reference sequence). This CDR3 has 14 amino acids. The V gene end was trimmed by 6 bases and the J gene end by 4 bases; junction bases not matched to a gene: 4. The CDR3 DNA reads as TGTGCCAGCAGCCCCGGACAGGGGAATCAGCCCCAGCATTTT. Protein product: CASSPGQGNQPQHF.

This clonotype was detected many times. CDR3 nucleotide sequence: TGTGCCAGCAGTTCCGGGACAGAGCACTACAATGAGCAGTTCTTC. This sequence encodes CASSSGTEHYNEQFF. V usage is TRBV6-2 or TRBV6-3 and J usage is TRBJ2-1; TRBD1 agrees at 7 bases. The CDR3 covers 15 residues. Trimming removed 4 bases from V and 3 bases from J; junction bases left unmatched: 6. Germline CDR1 and CDR2: MNHEY and SVGEGT.

The chain carries TRBV28 and TRBJ2-7, with D tentatively TRBD1 (6 bases). Per germline, CDR1 MDHEN and CDR2 SYDVKM. The ends were cut back, 2 bases at V and 6 bases at J, with 14 bases in the middle. CDR3 size: 14 residues. The CDR3 bases are TGTGCCAGCAGTTTAAGATCCTTAGGGGGCGAGCAGTACTTC. Its protein product is CASSLRSLGGEQYF. Looking up the rest from reference TRBV28 and TRBJ2-7 gives the full variable domain: DVKVTQSSRYLVKRTGEKVFLECVQDMDHENMFWYRQDPGLGLRLIYFSYDVKMKEKGDIPEGYSVSREKKERFSLILESASTNQTSMYLCASSLRSLGGEQYFGPGTRLTVT.

The V call is TRBV9, the J call TRBJ2-6; D might be TRBD1 or TRBD2, each matching 5 bases. Trimming shortened V by 3 bases and J by 4 bases, and 14 bases separated the two germline ends. The CDR3 totals 16 residues. Germline CDR1 and CDR2: SGDLS and YYNGEE. The CDR3 is CASSGRAPGGANVLTF. DNA of the CDR3: TGTGCCAGCAGCGGCAGGGCCCCGGGGGGGGCCAACGTCCTGACTTTC.

As for this clonotype: The junction does not match germline at one end; this may be a read error. CDR3 coding DNA: TGTGCCAGCAGCGCCCCCCCCATCTTT. Translated: CASSAPPIF. The chain couples TRBV9 to TRBJ1-1; D ambiguous. This CDR3 comprises 9 residues. CDR1 SGDLS and CDR2 YYNGEE come from the germline V gene.

The rearrangement links TRBV10-3 to TRBJ2-3; D gene unclear. V lost 7 bases, J lost 0 bases, and 8 bases lay in between. CDR1 is ENHRY, CDR2 SYGVKD, per germline. CDR3 length: 13 residues. The CDR3 coding sequence is TGTGCCATCACCGCAAGTAGCACAGATACGCAGTATTTT. Translating it yields CAITASSTDTQYF.

This clonotype came up a few times. V usage is TRBV7-9 and J usage is TRBJ1-5; 9 bases agree with TRBD1. The CDR3 is 15 residues long. Per germline, CDR1 SEHNR and CDR2 FQNEAQ (reference sequence). V dropped 5 bases and J dropped 2; count of bases not matched to a gene: 4. The CDR3: CASSRDRAGNQPQHF. The CDR3 nucleotides are TGTGCCAGCAGCCGGGACAGGGCGGGCAATCAGCCCCAGCATTTT.

This clonotype was found a few times. The rearrangement links TRBV4-1 to TRBJ2-1; 11 bases line up with TRBD2. The CDR3 covers 16 residues. Losses at the gene ends were 0 bases for V and 7 bases for J; bases not matched to a gene: 5. CDR1 is MGHRA, CDR2 YSYEKL, per germline. CDR3 loop: CASSQDGSSGGNEQFF. The CDR3 DNA is TGCGCCAGCAGCCAAGATGGGTCTAGCGGGGGGAATGAGCAGTTCTTC.

This clonotype was seen ten or more times. The chain joins TRBV27 to TRBJ1-1; possibly TRBD1 for D (5 bases). Trimming took off 0 bases at V and 0 bases at J, with 11 bases between the two ends. CDR3 length: 16 amino acids. Germline V gives CDR1 MNHEY, CDR2 SMNVEV (reference sequence). The CDR3 DNA sequence: TGTGCCAGCAGTTTATCGATTCCGGGGGTGAACACTGAAGCTTTCTTT. Translating it yields CASSLSIPGVNTEAFF.

This clonotype was detected many times. J is TRBJ1-4 and V is TRBV6-1; tentative D call: TRBD1 (5 bases). V gave up 1 base and J gave up 15 bases, with 24 bases separating them. There are 16 residues in the CDR3. Germline-derived CDR1 and CDR2 are MNHNS and SASEGT. The CDR3 DNA reads TGTGCCAGCAGTGAAGGAATAGGGGCTTTGGTCGATTTGGTGTTTTTT. Its translation: CASSEGIGALVDLVFF.

This clonotype has a count of ten or more. The genes are TRBV6-5 and TRBJ2-2; TRBD2 is a possible D gene (5 bases). The V end was cut by 2 bases, the J end by 6 bases, with 10 bases between. The CDR3 loop spans 14 amino acids. CDR1 is MNHEY, CDR2 SVGAGI, per germline. As DNA, the CDR3 is TGTGCCAGCAGTTACGCGGGCGGATCCGGGGAGCTGTTTTTT. Protein sequence: CASSYAGGSGELFF.

This clonotype has more than one count but fewer than ten. This rearrangement joins TRBV6-1 to TRBJ1-5; a possible D gene is TRBD1 (5 bases). Per the germline V gene, CDR1 is MNHNS and CDR2 is SASEGT. Trimming pared 6 bases from V and 3 bases from J, leaving 9 bases between. This CDR3 spans 13 amino acids. CDR3: CASSPGINQPQHF. The CDR3 DNA follows: TGTGCCAGCAGCCCAGGGATCAATCAGCCCCAGCATTTT.

This chain joins TRBV4-1 and TRBJ1-5; D is perhaps TRBD1 (6 bases). The germline V and J ends were trimmed by 5 bases and 5 bases, with 13 bases remaining between them. This CDR3 region has 14 residues. Germline assignment: CDR1 MGHRA and CDR2 YSYEKL. In DNA form, the CDR3 reads TGCGCCAGCAGCTCCCGACAGGCCGATCAGCCCCAGCATTTT. Residues: CASSSRQADQPQHF.

This clonotype was recorded at least ten times. V gene TRBV4-1 combines with J gene TRBJ2-1; perhaps D is TRBD1 or TRBD2 (5 bases each). With 2 bases removed from V and 2 bases from J, the gap between germline ends came to 10 bases. The CDR3 is 15 amino acids. Germline lookup yields CDR1 MGHRA and CDR2 YSYEKL. Here the CDR3 reads CASSQSQGAYNEQFF. DNA of the CDR3: TGCGCCAGCAGCCAATCGCAGGGAGCCTACAATGAGCAGTTCTTC.

In its sample, this clonotype was seen many times. The chain joins TRBV7-8 to TRBJ2-2, with TRBD1 matching over 8 bases. The CDR3 contains 17 residues. Trimming removed 0 bases from V and 4 bases from J; junction bases left unmatched: 7. From germline, CDR1 is SGHVS and CDR2 FQNEAQ. In DNA form, the CDR3 reads TGTGCCAGCAGCTTAGCGTGGCAGGGGGCTATCACCGGGGAGCTGTTTTTT. Residues: CASSLAWQGAITGELFF.

The chain joins TRBV6-5 to TRBJ1-1; D remains unclear. The CDR3 length is 14 residues. V shed 0 bases and J shed 5 bases, with 10 bases lying between them. Germline CDR1 is MNHEY and CDR2 is SVGAGI. CDR3 DNA sequence: TGTGCCAGCAGTTACTCCGGGGTAAGGACTGAAGCTTTCTTT. Amino acids: CASSYSGVRTEAFF.

This clonotype was detected only once. This rearrangement joins TRBV3-1 to TRBJ1-2; D gene unclear. The length of the CDR3 is 18 residues. The V gene's germline CDR1 is LGHDT and CDR2 YNNKEL (reference sequence). The germline V and J ends were trimmed by 0 bases and 0 bases, with 17 bases remaining between them. The CDR3 DNA is TGTGCCAGCAGCCAAGATTTTTATGGTGACCTCACTAACTATGGCTACACCTTC. This gives the protein CASSQDFYGDLTNYGYTF.

The chain links TRBV4-1 to TRBJ2-5; 11 bases are a match to TRBD2. V dropped 3 bases and J dropped 3; count of bases not matched to a gene: 6. The CDR3 is made up of 16 amino acids. Germline loops: CDR1 MGHRA, CDR2 YSYEKL. Here the CDR3 DNA reads TGCGCCAGCAGCCAGGATTATAGCGGGGGGGAAGAGACCCAGTACTTC. This codes for CASSQDYSGGEETQYF.

This clonotype was seen a handful of times. The chain recombines TRBV20-1 with TRBJ2-4; possibly TRBD2 for D (5 bases). The CDR3 covers 16 residues. V was shortened by 2 bases and J by 2 bases, with 16 bases between the two germline ends. The germline CDR1 and CDR2 sequences are DFQATT and SNEGSKA (reference sequence). The CDR3 spells CSARPPGLLTKNIQYF. CDR3 DNA sequence: TGCAGTGCTAGACCACCGGGGTTACTGACCAAAAACATTCAGTACTTC.

The chain carries TRBV7-2 and TRBJ2-7; D possibly corresponds to TRBD1 (6 bases). Trimming shortened V by 1 base and J by 2 bases, and 9 bases separated the two germline ends. The germline V gene has CDR1 SGHTA and CDR2 FQGNSA. The CDR3 has 14 amino acids. CDR3 sequence: CASSLGGQPYEQYF. CDR3 DNA sequence: TGTGCCAGCAGCTTAGGGGGGCAGCCCTACGAGCAGTACTTC.